This is a list of T cell receptor beta chains from one sample in a study of T cells in Graves' hyperthyroidism and ophthalmopathy. Using its own MiXCR run on the multiplex PCR reads, TCRdb lists one record per CDR3 protein. The data contain roughly 840,000 distinct CDR3 sequences, 38% of them singletons. Sample: blood. The source of these receptors is a man between 18 and 29 years old with Graves' hyperthyroidism. CDR3s include the opening cysteine and the closing phenylalanine or tryptophan. D genes are given only for firm matches. Clone size, where shown, is once, few, many, or a class for clones that have expanded.

D gene: TRBD1
CDR3 length: 15
J gene: TRBJ2-7
clone size: -
V gene: TRBV5-1
CDR3 DNA: TGCGCCAGCAGCTTGGACGGACAGGGAAGCGACGAGCAGTACTTC
CDR3 protein: CASSLDGQGSDEQYF

D gene: TRBD1
CDR3 length: 14
J gene: TRBJ1-2
clone size: -
V gene: TRBV29-1
CDR3 DNA: TGCAGCGTCTTTGGACAGGGGGATGGCTATGGCTACACCTTC
CDR3 protein: CSVFGQGDGYGYTF

D gene: -
CDR3 length: 15
J gene: TRBJ2-6
clone size: -
V gene: TRBV29-1
CDR3 DNA: TGCAGCGTTGGTTCGGGGGCCGGGGGGGCCAACGTCCTGACTTTC
CDR3 protein: CSVGSGAGGANVLTF

D gene: TRBD1
CDR3 length: 16
J gene: TRBJ2-5
clone size: -
V gene: TRBV5-4
CDR3 DNA: TGTGCCAGCAGCTTCGACGGGACAGCGAAATTCGAGACCCAGTACTTC
CDR3 protein: CASSFDGTAKFETQYF

D gene: -
CDR3 length: 14
J gene: TRBJ2-7
clone size: -
V gene: TRBV7-6
CDR3 DNA: TGTGCCAGCAGCTTTTGGACATCAACCGGGGAGCAGTACTTC
CDR3 protein: CASSFWTSTGEQYF

D gene: -
CDR3 length: 15
J gene: TRBJ2-6
clone size: -
V gene: TRBV10-2
CDR3 DNA: TGTGCCAGCAGTGTTCCGGGGGCCGGGGCCAACGTCCTGACTTTC
CDR3 protein: CASSVPGAGANVLTF

D gene: -
CDR3 length: 13
J gene: TRBJ1-2
clone size: -
V gene: TRBV9
CDR3 DNA: TGTGCCAGCAGTCAGGGCCTTAGCTATGGCTACACCTTC
CDR3 protein: CASSQGLSYGYTF

D gene: -
CDR3 length: 12
J gene: TRBJ1-1
clone size: few
V gene: TRBV12-5
CDR3 DNA: TGTGCTAGTGCCCGAAACACGCCTGAAGCTTTCTTT
CDR3 protein: CASARNTPEAFF

D gene: -
CDR3 length: 15
J gene: TRBJ2-5
clone size: few
V gene: TRBV6-5
CDR3 DNA: TGTGCCAGCAGTTATGAGTGGGACGGCCAAGAGACCCAGTACTTC
CDR3 protein: CASSYEWDGQETQYF

D gene: TRBD1
CDR3 length: 14
J gene: TRBJ2-7
clone size: few
V gene: TRBV29-1
CDR3 DNA: TGCAGCGTCAAGGGGACAGGTAGCTCCTACGAGCAGTACTTC
CDR3 protein: CSVKGTGSSYEQYF

D gene: -
CDR3 length: 14
J gene: TRBJ1-2
clone size: -
V gene: TRBV5-1
CDR3 DNA: TGCGCCAGCAGCTTCGGGGGTACTCCAGTCGGCTACACCTTC
CDR3 protein: CASSFGGTPVGYTF

D gene: -
CDR3 length: 14
J gene: TRBJ1-5
clone size: -
V gene: TRBV6-4
CDR3 DNA: TGTGCCAGCAGTGCCAAAGGGGATAGTCAGCCCCAGCATTTT
CDR3 protein: CASSAKGDSQPQHF

D gene: -
CDR3 length: 18
J gene: TRBJ1-4
clone size: few
V gene: TRBV7-8
CDR3 DNA: TGTGCCAGCAGCTTAGCCGCACTCGACCGGGCCCGCCGTGAAAAACTGTTTTTT
CDR3 protein: CASSLAALDRARREKLFF

D gene: -
CDR3 length: 9
J gene: TRBJ1-1
clone size: once
V gene: TRBV20-1
CDR3 DNA: TGCAGTGCCGACCGAGCAGCTTTCTTT
CDR3 protein: CSADRAAFF

D gene: -
CDR3 length: 14
J gene: TRBJ1-6
clone size: -
V gene: TRBV2
CDR3 DNA: TGTGCCAGCAGTGAAACAGGGCCAGGCTCACCCCTCCACTTT
CDR3 protein: CASSETGPGSPLHF

D gene: TRBD1
CDR3 length: 15
J gene: TRBJ2-2
clone size: -
V gene: TRBV7-9
CDR3 DNA: TGTGCCAGCAGCTCACGGACAGGGCGAGACGGGGAGCTGTTTTTT
CDR3 protein: CASSSRTGRDGELFF

D gene: -
CDR3 length: 11
J gene: TRBJ2-7
clone size: many
V gene: TRBV20-1
CDR3 DNA: TGCAGTGCCTACTCCGCCTACGAGCAGTACTTC
CDR3 protein: CSAYSAYEQYF

D gene: TRBD2
CDR3 length: 15
J gene: TRBJ2-5
clone size: -
V gene: TRBV9
CDR3 DNA: TGTGCCAGCAGCGGTTCTAGCGGGAGCCGGGAGACCCAGTACTTC
CDR3 protein: CASSGSSGSRETQYF

D gene: TRBD1
CDR3 length: 14
J gene: TRBJ2-7
clone size: many
V gene: TRBV29-1
CDR3 DNA: TGCAGCGTTGAGGAGCCACAGGGGGCGGGGGAGCAGTACTTC
CDR3 protein: CSVEEPQGAGEQYF

D gene: TRBD1
CDR3 length: 17
J gene: TRBJ2-7
clone size: -
V gene: TRBV10-3
CDR3 DNA: TGTGCCTCCCGGGGGGGACAGGGGGGCTTCCTCTCCTACGAGCAGTACTTC
CDR3 protein: CASRGGQGGFLSYEQYF

D gene: -
CDR3 length: 11
J gene: TRBJ2-5
clone size: few
V gene: TRBV5-1
CDR3 DNA: TGCGCCAGCAGATTAGAAGAGACCCAGTACTTC
CDR3 protein: CASRLEETQYF

D gene: -
CDR3 length: 12
J gene: TRBJ1-5
clone size: many
V gene: TRBV15
CDR3 DNA: TGTGCCACCAGCAGAGGGGATCAGCCCCAGCATTTT
CDR3 protein: CATSRGDQPQHF

D gene: -
CDR3 length: 16
J gene: TRBJ1-5
clone size: many
V gene: TRBV15
CDR3 DNA: TGTGCCACCAGCAGAGACAGGGTTGGCAGCAATCAGCCCCAGCATTTT
CDR3 protein: CATSRDRVGSNQPQHF

D gene: TRBD1
CDR3 length: 15
J gene: TRBJ1-5
clone size: many
V gene: TRBV7-9
CDR3 DNA: TGTGCCAGCAGCTTATCTGGACAGGGCAATCAGCCCCAGCATTTT
CDR3 protein: CASSLSGQGNQPQHF

D gene: -
CDR3 length: 15
J gene: TRBJ2-7
clone size: many
V gene: TRBV7-2
CDR3 DNA: TGTGCCAGCAGCTTAGCCGGGCCCCTTCCCTACGAGCAGTACTTC
CDR3 protein: CASSLAGPLPYEQYF

D gene: -
CDR3 length: 14
J gene: TRBJ1-6
clone size: -
V gene: TRBV25-1
CDR3 DNA: TGTGCCAGCAGTTCGAAGGGTTTCGATTCACCCCTCCACTTT
CDR3 protein: CASSSKGFDSPLHF

D gene: TRBD1
CDR3 length: 15
J gene: TRBJ1-6
clone size: -
V gene: TRBV20-1
CDR3 DNA: TGCAGTGCTAGTCCCGGGACAGGGGTTAATTCACCCCTCCACTTT
CDR3 protein: CSASPGTGVNSPLHF

D gene: -
CDR3 length: 13
J gene: TRBJ1-5
clone size: few
V gene: TRBV20-1
CDR3 DNA: TGCAGTGCGGCTGGGACACCCGGGGAGCCCCAGCATTTT
CDR3 protein: CSAAGTPGEPQHF

D gene: -
CDR3 length: 13
J gene: TRBJ2-7
clone size: many
V gene: TRBV2
CDR3 DNA: TGTGCCAGCAGTGAAGGCAAGTCCTACGAGCAGTACTTC
CDR3 protein: CASSEGKSYEQYF

D gene: -
CDR3 length: 14
J gene: TRBJ2-7
clone size: -
V gene: TRBV7-2
CDR3 DNA: TGCGCCAGCAGCCAAGTCGTGGCCGGGTACGAGCAGTACTTC
CDR3 protein: CASSQVVAGYEQYF

D gene: TRBD1
CDR3 length: 16
J gene: TRBJ2-6
clone size: many
V gene: TRBV29-1
CDR3 DNA: TGCAGCGTTGTCCCGGGACAGGGACCGGGGGCCAACGTCCTGACTTTC
CDR3 protein: CSVVPGQGPGANVLTF

D gene: TRBD1
CDR3 length: 14
J gene: TRBJ2-6
clone size: -
V gene: TRBV29-1
CDR3 DNA: TGCAGCGTTACAGGGGACGGAGGGGCCAACGTCCTGACTTTC
CDR3 protein: CSVTGDGGANVLTF

D gene: -
CDR3 length: 13
J gene: TRBJ1-1
clone size: -
V gene: TRBV7-2
CDR3 DNA: TGTGCCAGCAGCTCAGAGGGGCGATCTGAAGCTTTCTTT
CDR3 protein: CASSSEGRSEAFF

D gene: -
CDR3 length: 15
J gene: TRBJ1-3
clone size: -
V gene: TRBV19
CDR3 DNA: TGTGCCAGTAGTATGACTGGGAACCCTGGAAACACCATATATTTT
CDR3 protein: CASSMTGNPGNTIYF

D gene: -
CDR3 length: 16
J gene: TRBJ1-2
clone size: -
V gene: TRBV5-1
CDR3 DNA: TGTGCCAGCAGCTTACGAATCAGGGGTCCCTTCCATGGCTACACCTTC
CDR3 protein: CASSLRIRGPFHGYTF

D gene: -
CDR3 length: 15
J gene: TRBJ1-4
clone size: -
V gene: TRBV7-9
CDR3 DNA: TGTGCCAGCAGTTTATTGGGACAAGAGGATGAAAAACTGTTTTTT
CDR3 protein: CASSLLGQEDEKLFF

D gene: -
CDR3 length: 13
J gene: TRBJ2-7
clone size: few
V gene: TRBV6-5
CDR3 DNA: TGTGCCAGCTCCGAGGTACAATCCTACGAGCAGTACTTC
CDR3 protein: CASSEVQSYEQYF